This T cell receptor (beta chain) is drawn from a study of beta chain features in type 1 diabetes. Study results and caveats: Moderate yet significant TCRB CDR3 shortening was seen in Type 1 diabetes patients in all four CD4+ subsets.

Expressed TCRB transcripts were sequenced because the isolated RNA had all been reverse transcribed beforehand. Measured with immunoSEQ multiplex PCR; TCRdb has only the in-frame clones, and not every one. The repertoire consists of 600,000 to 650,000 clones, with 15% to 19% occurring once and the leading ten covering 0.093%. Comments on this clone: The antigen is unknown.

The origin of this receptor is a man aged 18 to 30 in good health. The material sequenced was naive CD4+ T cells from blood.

This CDR3 reads CACIFRDRAPLSGANVLTF. Here the CDR3 DNA reads TGTGCCTGCATCTTCCGGGACAGGGCCCCGTTGTCTGGGGCCAACGTCCTGACTTTC. The rearrangement joins TRBV30 to TRBJ2-6; 9 nucleotides line up with TRBD1. The CDR3 consists of 19 residues. After removal of 6 bases from V and 1 base from J, the junction contained 16 bases not matched to a gene. Germline lookup yields CDR1 GTSNPN and CDR2 SVGIG (reference sequence).